What follows is one TCR beta chain and its context. The source of the sample is a study of blood T cell repertoires in COVID-19. TCRdb keeps only in-frame clones here, not all; method: immunoSEQ multiplex PCR. The sample holds about 200,000 clones; 65% to 85% are singletons and the top ten take 8.2%. Specimen: peripheral blood. The TCR comes from a woman aged 50 to 60 with acute or convalescent COVID-19.

The CDR3 nucleotides are TGTGCCAGCAGTGAAGAACAGGTTCAGTTCTTC. Translation gives CASSEEQVQFF. This chain joins TRBV6-1 and TRBJ2-1; the D gene is possibly TRBD1 (5 bases). This CDR3 has 11 amino acids. In germline, CDR1 is MNHNS, CDR2 SASEGT. The V end was cut by 1 base, the J end by 13 bases, with 8 bases between.